Each of the 24 T cell receptor beta chains below was sequenced from the same sample in a study of T cell responses to AZD1222 COVID-19 vaccine. TCRdb's copy holds only in-frame clones and misses some; the assay was immunoSEQ multiplex PCR. This table holds fewer than 150,000 clones, approximately 91% found once. The source was peripheral blood, collected 28 days after the second AZD1222 dose. The source of these receptors is an adult who received the AZD1222 COVID-19 vaccine.

The J gene is TRBJ2-5, the V gene TRBV6-5; no clear D gene. The CDR3 runs 13 residues. Germline loops: CDR1 MNHEY, CDR2 SVGAGI. V lost 0 bases and J lost 8, with 10 bases in between. The CDR3, as DNA: TGTGCCAGCAGTTACTCGAATATGCGAACCCAGTACTTC. Translation: CASSYSNMRTQYF.

This sequence joins TRBV28 and TRBJ1-1, with 8 bases aligning to TRBD1. The V gene's germline CDR1 is MDHEN and CDR2 SYDVKM. This CDR3 is 14 amino acids long. V lost 11 bases, J lost 4 bases, and 12 bases stayed unmatched. CDR3 in DNA: TGTGCCTCACATACAGGGGGGATGGGCACTGAAGCTTTCTTT. Protein: CASHTGGMGTEAFF. Full variable domain (rest looked up from reference TRBV28 and TRBJ1-1): DVKVTQSSRYLVKRTGEKVFLECVQDMDHENMFWYRQDPGLGLRLIYFSYDVKMKEKGDIPEGYSVSREKKERFSLILESASTNQTSMYLCASHTGGMGTEAFFGQGTRLTVV.

This chain connects TRBV18 to TRBJ1-3, with TRBD1 as a possible D gene (5 bases). V lost 3 bases, J lost 8 bases, and 14 bases lay in between. The CDR3 is 14 residues long. From germline, CDR1 is KGHSH and CDR2 LQKENI. The CDR3 DNA sequence: TGTGCCAGCTCACCCGGGACTGGCAGGGACACCATATATTTT. Residues: CASSPGTGRDTIYF.

This clone has just one count. This chain links TRBV12-2 with TRBJ2-7; the DNA was not compared with TRBD2, the D call given in the table. TRBV12-2 is marked as a pseudogene. The CDR3 has 18 amino acids. CDR3 protein: CASRSDRLYYSGSYEQYF. DNA of the CDR3: TGTGCAAGTCGCTCAGACCGGTTATATTACAGCGGGAGTTACGAGCAGTACTTC.

The chain carries TRBV11-3 and TRBJ2-3, with D unresolved. The V gene's germline CDR1 is SGHNT and CDR2 YENEEA. CDR3 size: 16 residues. The V end lost 6 bases, the J end lost 0 bases, and 16 bases lay between the germline ends. CDR3 sequence reads: CASSSPGYVSTDTQYF. The CDR3, as DNA: TGTGCCAGCAGTTCCCCGGGCTACGTGAGCACAGATACGCAGTATTTT.

The V and J genes are TRBV6-5 and TRBJ1-6; 9 bases match TRBD1. CDR1 and CDR2 from the germline V gene are MNHEY and SVGAGI. J gave up 8 bases and V 7 bases, and 3 bases lay outside the gene matches. The CDR3 totals 13 residues. CDR3 region: CASIRTGDSPLHF. DNA of the CDR3: TGTGCCAGCATCAGGACAGGGGATTCACCCCTCCACTTT.

This sequence joins TRBV5-4 and TRBJ2-2, with D tentatively TRBD1 (6 bases). V lost 4 bases and J lost 3, with 10 bases in between. Germline lookup yields CDR1 SGHNT and CDR2 YYREEE (reference sequence). This CDR3 is 14 amino acids long. DNA for the CDR3: TGTGCCAGCAGCACAACAGGGTACACCGGGGAGCTGTTTTTT. It yields the protein CASSTTGYTGELFF.

V usage is TRBV27 and J usage is TRBJ2-1; the D gene is possibly TRBD1 (7 bases). This CDR3 has 18 amino acids. V shed 7 bases and J shed 4 bases, with 26 bases lying between them. Per the germline V gene, CDR1 is MNHEY and CDR2 is SMNVEV (reference sequence). In DNA form, the CDR3 reads TGTGCCAGCAAACATAGTTGGAGGGGGCGCCGAAATTACAATGAGCAGTTCTTC. Translation gives CASKHSWRGRRNYNEQFF.

The chain combines TRBV19 with TRBJ2-1; TRBD1 is a possible D gene (6 bases). Per germline, CDR1 LNHDA and CDR2 SQIVND (reference sequence). Trimming stripped 2 bases from V and 9 bases from J, with 8 bases between. CDR3 length: 12 residues. The DNA for the CDR3 is TGTGCCAGTAGTATATCGACAGGTGAGCAGTTCTTC. Encoded protein: CASSISTGEQFF.

The rearrangement uses TRBV20-1 and TRBJ1-1; a weak D match, TRBD1 (5 bases). CDR1 and CDR2 from the germline V gene are DFQATT and SNEGSKA (reference sequence). The CDR3 is 11 residues long. V shed 2 bases and J shed 6 bases, with 7 bases lying between them. Written as DNA, the CDR3 is TGCAGTGCTAGACGGGGCTCTGAAGCTTTCTTT. Amino acids: CSARRGSEAFF.

This CDR3 is CASSQEFGGGKNTEAFF. CDR3 nucleotides: TGTGCCAGCAGCCAAGAGTTTGGGGGGGGAAAGAACACTGAAGCTTTCTTT. The rearrangement joins TRBV4-2 to TRBJ1-1; a weak D match, TRBD1 (5 bases). Looked up from germline, CDR1 is LGHNA and CDR2 is YNFKEQ. V lost 0 bases to trimming and J lost 1 base, with 15 bases between them. CDR3 length: 17 amino acids.

A few counts support this clone. The gene calls are TRBV9 and TRBJ1-3, with D unclear. From germline, CDR1 is SGDLS and CDR2 YYNGEE. The CDR3 length is 16 residues. Deletions cut 0 bases from V and 0 bases from J, with 10 bases between. CDR3 bases: TGTGCCAGCAGCGTAGATCCACAGTACTCTGGAAACACCATATATTTT. Its protein is CASSVDPQYSGNTIYF.

V and J are TRBV15 and TRBJ1-4; D gene unclear. Germline V gives CDR1 LNHNV, CDR2 YYDKDF (reference sequence). CDR3 size: 15 residues. Trimming took 2 bases from V and 3 from J, leaving 10 bases between them. CDR3: CATSRPEASNEKLFF. The CDR3 coding sequence is TGTGCCACCAGCAGACCTGAGGCGTCTAATGAAAAACTGTTTTTT.

The chain combines TRBV7-9 with TRBJ2-1; TRBD2 aligns across 8 bases. The V segment lost 5 bases and the J segment 7 bases; nucleotides outside the gene matches: 22. Germline V gives CDR1 SEHNR, CDR2 FQNEAQ (reference sequence). The CDR3 runs 19 residues. CDR3 sequence reads: CASSRHLRSGRFVLNEQFF. CDR3 nucleotide sequence: TGTGCCAGCAGCCGACATCTACGGAGCGGGAGATTTGTTTTAAATGAGCAGTTCTTC.

V gene TRBV6-1 combines with J gene TRBJ1-2; TRBD1 matches 12 bases. V shed 1 base, J shed 7 bases, and the junction held 7 bases outside the gene matches. The CDR3 runs 16 residues. Germline V CDR1 and CDR2: MNHNS, SASEGT. CDR3 DNA sequence: TGTGCCAGCAGTGAAGTGGGGACAGGGGGCCGGAGTGGCTACACCTTC. This codes for CASSEVGTGGRSGYTF.

V is TRBV5-1 and J is TRBJ1-4; TRBD1 matches at 8 bases. CDR1 SGHRS and CDR2 YFSETQ come from the germline V gene. The length of the CDR3 is 16 residues. With V trimmed by 3 bases and J by 3 bases, 7 bases remained unmatched. The CDR3 here is CASSSGQAEANEKLFF. CDR3 coding DNA: TGCGCCAGCAGCTCGGGACAGGCGGAGGCTAATGAAAAACTGTTTTTT. The full variable domain, its missing parts supplied by reference TRBV5-1 and TRBJ1-4, is KAGVTQTPRYLIKTRGQQVTLSCSPISGHRSVSWYQQTPGQGLQFLFEYFSETQRNKGNFPGRFSGRQFSNSRSEMNVSTLELGDSALYLCASSSGQAEANEKLFFGSGTQLSVL.

This chain joins TRBV5-1 and TRBJ1-5, with D uncertain. Germline V gene data show CDR1 as SGHRS and CDR2 as YFSETQ. The germline V and J ends were trimmed by 2 bases and 0 bases, with 12 bases remaining between them. CDR3 length: 16 amino acids. CDR3 region: CASSLGSPYSNQPQHF. The DNA for the CDR3 is TGCGCCAGCAGCTTAGGGTCACCTTATAGCAATCAGCCCCAGCATTTT. Complete variable domain (other parts from reference TRBV5-1 and TRBJ1-5): KAGVTQTPRYLIKTRGQQVTLSCSPISGHRSVSWYQQTPGQGLQFLFEYFSETQRNKGNFPGRFSGRQFSNSRSEMNVSTLELGDSALYLCASSLGSPYSNQPQHFGDGTRLSIL.

V gene TRBV14 combines with J gene TRBJ2-7, with 7 bases that match TRBD2. J lost 3 bases, V lost 5 bases, and 10 bases had no gene match. The CDR3 loop spans 15 amino acids. The germline CDR1 and CDR2 sequences are SGHDN and FVKESK. The chain's CDR3 is CASSEGIGTNYEQYF. Here the CDR3 DNA reads TGTGCCAGCAGCGAAGGGATCGGGACTAACTACGAGCAGTACTTC.

This sequence joins TRBV13 and TRBJ2-4, with no clear D. Trimming shortened V by 5 bases and J by 7 bases, and 9 bases separated the two germline ends. The CDR3 is made up of 12 amino acids. Germline loops: CDR1 PRHDT, CDR2 FYEKMQ (reference sequence). The CDR3: CASSLARNIQYF. The CDR3 coding sequence is TGTGCCAGCAGCCTTGCCAGGAACATTCAGTACTTC.

The rearrangement joins TRBV9 to TRBJ1-4, with D unresolved. Trimming took 0 bases from V and 4 from J, leaving 16 bases between them. The CDR3 length is 17 residues. Germline lookup yields CDR1 SGDLS and CDR2 YYNGEE. The CDR3 DNA sequence: TGTGCCAGCAGCGTAGGGTATCGAGGTACGGGTAATGAAAAACTGTTTTTT. Amino acid sequence: CASSVGYRGTGNEKLFF. Based on the CDR3 plus reference TRBV9 and TRBJ1-4, the full variable domain is DSGVTQTPKHLITATGQRVTLRCSPRSGDLSVYWYQQSLDQGLQFLIQYYNGEERAKGNILERFSAQQFPDLHSELNLSSLELGDSALYFCASSVGYRGTGNEKLFFGSGTQLSVL.

This chain joins TRBV4-2 and TRBJ1-6; possible D gene TRBD1, 5 bases. This CDR3 comprises 15 residues. Germline V gene data show CDR1 as LGHNA and CDR2 as YNFKEQ. The ends were cut back, 8 bases at V and 4 bases at J, with 15 bases in the middle. The CDR3 is CASGLPGTYNSPLHF. The CDR3 DNA follows: TGTGCCAGCGGACTACCCGGGACTTATAATTCACCCCTCCACTTT.

In its sample, this clone was seen once. The J gene is TRBJ2-7, the V gene TRBV6-5; 11 positions agree with TRBD1. The length of the CDR3 is 15 residues. Unmatched junction bases numbered 11, after V lost 9 bases and J lost 4 bases. Germline values: CDR1 MNHEY, CDR2 SVGAGI. The CDR3 nucleotides read TGTGCCAGTGCCCGAGAGGGGACAGGGGGGTACGAGCAGTACTTC. Amino acid sequence: CASAREGTGGYEQYF.

This clone has only one observation. This rearrangement joins TRBV7-2 to TRBJ2-5; D might be TRBD1 or TRBD2, each matching 5 bases. The CDR3 runs to 14 residues. Germline V CDR1 and CDR2: SGHTA, FQGNSA. The V gene lost 6 bases and the J gene lost 1 base, with 12 bases spanning the gap. This CDR3 reads CASSPFGGQETQYF. For the CDR3, the DNA is TGTGCCAGCAGTCCTTTTGGGGGCCAAGAGACCCAGTACTTC.

This chain uses TRBV28 with TRBJ1-2; 11 bases are shared with TRBD1. Germline CDR1 reads MDHEN; CDR2 reads SYDVKM. V gave up 4 bases and J gave up 3 bases; unmatched junction bases: 1. The CDR3 runs 14 residues. The CDR3 region has the DNA TGTGCCAGCAGTTCGGGACAGGGGGACTATGGCTACACCTTC. It specifies CASSSGQGDYGYTF.